Listed below are T cell receptor beta chains from one sample, sequenced in a study of shared T cell receptors in the human thymus. Clones were read by immunoSEQ multiplex PCR, and TCRdb kept only the in-frame ones, dropping some. The sample yields about 660,000 clones, roughly 90% seen once. These same data were also listed under a study on human thymus T cells.

Sample: thymocytes. The receptors were sampled from a boy under two years old with a congenital heart defect. Each CDR3 is given with its conserved first and last residue. Each record gives: J gene, V gene, CDR3 protein.

>TRBJ2-7|TRBV5-6
CASSLSRVYEQYF
>TRBJ2-1|TRBV6-5
CASSYSASGPYNEQFF
>TRBJ2-5|TRBV5-1
CASSYGRQGMETQYF
>TRBJ2-5|TRBV5-1
CASSGTSGSSQETQYF
>TRBJ2-5|TRBV15
CATSSGREVPWRKETQYF
>TRBJ1-5|TRBV2
CASSEALGQGHNSNQPQHF
>TRBJ2-3|TRBV14
CASSQAPTELAGGGDTQYF
>TRBJ2-1|TRBV11-3
CASSLVSVPEQFF
>TRBJ2-1|TRBV4-2
CASSQNVGREGRGEQFF
>TRBJ2-7|TRBV10-2
CASSEPSGTYEQYF
>TRBJ2-2|TRBV2
CASSGGLAATGELFF
>TRBJ2-1|TRBV29-1
CSEVPGLAGNEQFF
>TRBJ2-7|TRBV28
CARHGAGPPEQYF
>TRBJ2-1|TRBV7-6
CASTSTERLAGVRAYNEQFF
>TRBJ2-5|TRBV7-9
CASSLGPGPSGETQYF
>TRBJ2-4|TRBV4-3
CASSQVIHHGGPKNIQYF
>TRBJ2-7|TRBV5-6
CASSLSWYSYEQYF
>TRBJ2-7|TRBV27
CASRASGSYEQYF
>TRBJ2-2|TRBV9
CASSPSNRTSGGNTGELFF
>TRBJ2-3|TRBV7-2
CASSLAPLAAMNTDTQYF
>TRBJ1-4|TRBV27
CASRETGSPTNEKLFF
>TRBJ1-4|TRBV14
CASIGEGRGRSEKLFF
>TRBJ2-7|TRBV27
CASSPPGLAGTYEQYF
>TRBJ2-7|TRBV30
CAWSAGQGGFYEQYF
>TRBJ2-3|TRBV27
CASWDRESDTQYF
>TRBJ2-1|TRBV14
CASSQAVPRSGGEQFF
>TRBJ2-5|TRBV6-4
CASSLPGTSCRQETQYF